A selection of T cell receptor beta chains follows, all from one sample in a study of regulatory T cells in long-lasting Graves disease. Each CDR3 protein is one row after TCRdb ran MiXCR on the multiplex PCR reads. The sample lists 370,000 or so distinct CDR3 sequences, around 16% occurring once. This same sample was also part of a study on T cells in Graves' hyperthyroidism and ophthalmopathy.

Sequenced material: peripheral blood mononuclear cells (PBMCs), taken at new diagnosis, from a patient treated with antithyroid drugs. All receptors derive from a young woman with Graves disease. CDR3s include the opening cysteine and the closing phenylalanine or tryptophan. A D gene is named only where the DNA matches it firmly. The size field is filled for only some rows; it gives once, few, many or a size class.

J gene	D gene	V gene	clone size	CDR3 protein	CDR3 DNA
TRBJ1-6	TRBD1	TRBV7-9	NA	CASSPRDRGISPLHF	TGTGCCAGCAGCCCCCGGGACAGGGGTATTTCACCCCTCCACTTT
TRBJ1-5	NA	TRBV27	NA	CASSLTDQPQHF	TGTGCCAGCAGTTTAACCGATCAGCCCCAGCATTTT
TRBJ2-1	NA	TRBV5-1	many	CASSPQNADSYNEQFF	TGCGCCAGCAGCCCCCAAAACGCGGACTCCTACAATGAGCAGTTCTTC
TRBJ1-1	NA	TRBV28	few	CASSYSAEAFF	TGTGCCAGCAGTTATAGTGCTGAAGCTTTCTTT
TRBJ2-7	NA	TRBV14	many	CASSQGQPPYEQYF	TGTGCCAGCAGCCAAGGACAGCCCCCCTACGAGCAGTACTTC
TRBJ2-2	TRBD2	TRBV11-2	NA	CASSERGLAGGPGELFF	TGTGCCAGCAGCGAGCGGGGGCTAGCGGGAGGGCCCGGGGAGCTGTTTTTT
TRBJ2-5	NA	TRBV6-2/TRBV6-3	many	CASSRPGLGVETQYF	TGTGCCAGCAGTCGACCGGGCCTCGGAGTGGAGACCCAGTACTTC
TRBJ2-1	TRBD1	TRBV5-1	few	CASSEGGLSYNEQFF	TGCGCCAGCAGCGAAGGGGGCCTCTCCTACAATGAGCAGTTCTTC
TRBJ2-4	TRBD1	TRBV19	NA	CASSRQGMENIQYF	TGTGCCAGTAGTCGACAGGGGATGGAAAACATTCAGTACTTC
TRBJ2-5	NA	TRBV5-1	NA	CASSWGDTGTKETQYF	TGCGCCAGCAGTTGGGGGGATACGGGCACAAAAGAGACCCAGTACTTC
TRBJ2-1	NA	TRBV11-3	many	CASSLGRIEYNEQFF	TGTGCCAGCAGCTTAGGGAGGATTGAGTACAATGAGCAGTTCTTC
TRBJ1-5	NA	TRBV20-1	few	CSASVGAVQPQHF	TGCAGCGCGAGTGTCGGGGCTGTCCAGCCCCAGCATTTT
TRBJ2-3	TRBD2	TRBV11-2	many	CASSQGSGSADTQYF	TGTGCCAGCAGCCAAGGAAGCGGGAGCGCAGATACGCAGTATTTT
TRBJ1-2	NA	TRBV6-4	many	CASDGAGPYGYTF	TGTGCCAGTGATGGGGCAGGACCCTATGGCTACACCTTC
TRBJ2-5	TRBD2	TRBV12-3/TRBV12-4	many	CASIHGAGGLQETQYF	TGTGCCAGCATCCACGGGGCGGGGGGGCTCCAAGAGACCCAGTACTTC
TRBJ2-1	NA	TRBV12-3/TRBV12-4	many	CASSFDGVAEQFF	TGTGCCAGCAGTTTTGATGGGGTCGCTGAGCAGTTCTTC
TRBJ2-1	TRBD2	TRBV11-2	many	CASSPSVGRSSYNEQFF	TGTGCCAGCAGCCCCAGCGTCGGGAGGAGCTCCTACAATGAGCAGTTCTTC
TRBJ1-2	TRBD1	TRBV5-1	many	CASSERTGEGYTF	TGCGCCAGCAGCGAAAGGACAGGGGAGGGCTACACCTTC
TRBJ2-5	NA	TRBV5-1	many	CASSTQPGNQETQYF	TGCGCCAGCAGCACGCAACCCGGGAACCAAGAGACCCAGTACTTC
TRBJ1-1	TRBD1	TRBV12-3/TRBV12-4	many	CASSNGQAYTEAFF	TGTGCCAGCAGTAACGGACAGGCTTACACTGAAGCTTTCTTT
TRBJ2-7	NA	TRBV5-1	many	CASSPEGAGSEQYF	TGCGCCAGCAGCCCTGAAGGGGCAGGGTCCGAGCAGTACTTC
TRBJ1-1	NA	TRBV3-1	many	CASSPSRAGGPEAFF	TGTGCCAGCAGCCCTTCTCGGGCCGGCGGCCCTGAAGCTTTCTTT
TRBJ2-1	NA	TRBV29-1	many	CSVDSSGTYNEQFF	TGCAGCGTTGATAGTTCGGGGACTTACAATGAGCAGTTCTTC
TRBJ1-2	NA	TRBV3-1	once	CASRPGGGYGYTF	TGTGCCAGCAGGCCGGGGGGCGGCTATGGCTACACCTTC